Listed below are T cell receptor beta chains from one sample, sequenced in a study of blood T cell repertoires in COVID-19. Clones were read by immunoSEQ multiplex PCR, and TCRdb kept only the in-frame ones, dropping some. Found here are 150,000 to 200,000 clones, 80% to 90% of them singletons; the top ten hold 7% to 10%. Sequenced: peripheral blood. All receptors derive from a middle-aged man with active or convalescent COVID-19. Each CDR3 is given without its conserved first and last residue.

v_call,cdr3_aa
TRBV7-2,ASSLRTGWGELAKNIQY
TRBV18,ASPSRQGDFGKQY
TRBV9,ASSAQILVSSTDTQY
TRBV4-3,ASSQDPGGLVSPLH
TRBV18,ASSPPGLTDTQY
TRBV5-5,ASSSPYDEQF
TRBV19,ASTLTGSTEAF
TRBV12-3/TRBV12-4,ASSLIAGTEAF
TRBV3-1/TRBV3-2,ATRWGENTEAF
TRBV14,ASSQDLAQPQH
TRBV5-1,ASSRTSGYEQY
TRBV5-1,ASSPGTSGGKAETQY
TRBV28,ASRSNSPEQGAKETQY
TRBV5-1,ASSFFGGITDTQY
TRBV7-2,ASTPDGGRGNEQF